This T cell receptor beta chain emerged from a study of blood T cell repertoires in COVID-19. Sequenced by immunoSEQ multiplex PCR; TCRdb stores in-frame clones only, minus some. This sample has under 300,000 clones, with around nine tenths found just once. V gave up 7 bases and J gave up 7 bases, with 13 bases separating them. The length of the CDR3 is 12 residues. Germline V lookup: CDR1 LNHDA, CDR2 SQIVND (reference sequence). The sequenced sample was peripheral blood. This TCR was recovered from a man in his forties or fifties with acute or convalescent COVID-19. The chain combines TRBV19 with TRBJ1-2; the D gene is possibly TRBD1 (5 bases). CDR3: CASNGGVGGYTF. In DNA, the CDR3 is TGTGCCAGTAACGGAGGGGTCGGTGGCTACACCTTC.